These 15 T cell receptor beta chains share one sample of origin, sequenced in a study. TCRdb itself ran the RT-PCR reads through MiXCR, one entry per CDR3 protein. Of about 700,000 distinct CDR3 sequences in the sample, 13% to 15% were seen once. Sequenced sample: memory CD4+ T cells from blood. The receptors shown here come from a female donor in good health, serving as a healthy control.

This clonotype turned up a few times. V and J are TRBV4-3 and TRBJ2-3; 8 positions agree with TRBD2. With 4 bases clipped from V and 5 bases from J, the junction kept 11 bases outside the gene matches. CDR3 size: 16 residues. CDR1 LGHNA and CDR2 YSLEER come from the germline V gene. CDR3 residues: CASSPHPGLGIDTQYF. For the CDR3, the DNA is TGCGCCAGCAGCCCCCATCCGGGACTAGGGATAGATACGCAGTATTTT.

The table lists this clonotype with a few counts. V usage is TRBV20-1 and J usage is TRBJ1-5; D is unresolved. The CDR3 consists of 13 residues. CDR1 is DFQATT, CDR2 SNEGSKA, per germline (reference sequence). V lost 6 bases, J lost 6 bases, and 15 bases lay in between. Written as DNA, the CDR3 is TGCAGTGCCTCCCCGGGCCCCGGTCAGCCCCAGCATTTT. Amino acid sequence: CSASPGPGQPQHF.

This clonotype was counted between two and nine times. The gene calls are TRBV9 and TRBJ2-1; no reliable D call. The germline V gene has CDR1 SGDLS and CDR2 YYNGEE. The CDR3 spans 13 residues. V lost 0 bases to trimming and J lost 6 bases, with 7 bases between them. CDR3 residues: CASSVGQTNEQFF. DNA of the CDR3: TGTGCCAGCAGCGTAGGGCAGACCAATGAGCAGTTCTTC.

This chain links TRBV24-1 with TRBJ1-5; 9 bases match TRBD1. V lost 2 bases and J lost 4; bases outside the gene matches: 8. This CDR3 comprises 17 residues. Germline V gives CDR1 KGHDR, CDR2 SFDVKD. The CDR3 sequence is CATSDSTGGQTNQPQHF. The CDR3 DNA reads as TGTGCCACCAGTGATTCGACAGGGGGTCAAACTAATCAGCCCCAGCATTTT.

In this sample, this clonotype turned up many times. V is TRBV12-3 or TRBV12-4 and J is TRBJ2-2; TRBD1 might be the D (6 bases). With 6 bases removed from V and 7 bases from J, the gap between germline ends came to 12 bases. The CDR3 length is 13 residues. The CDR3, as DNA: TGTGCCAGCAGGGCGACAGGAGTCGGGGAGCTGTTTTTT. Translation: CASRATGVGELFF.

V is TRBV29-1 and J is TRBJ2-1; the D gene is possibly TRBD2 (5 bases). V was pared by 4 bases and J by 4 bases, with 14 bases between. This CDR3 is built from 14 residues. Germline lookup yields CDR1 SQVTM and CDR2 ANQGSEA. This chain's CDR3 is CSVARAGPYNEQFF. CDR3 sequence (DNA): TGCAGCGTTGCTAGGGCGGGTCCATACAATGAGCAGTTCTTC.

In this sample, this clonotype turned up many times. The gene calls are TRBV6-2 or TRBV6-3 and TRBJ1-5, with D perhaps TRBD1 (6 bases). Deletions cut 6 bases from V and 5 bases from J, with 20 bases between. Germline V gives CDR1 MNHEY, CDR2 SVGEGT. The length of the CDR3 is 16 residues. The CDR3 DNA reads as TGTGCCAGCAGAGATAGCAGTGGGGGCTGGGATCAGCCCCAGCATTTT. It is translated as CASRDSSGGWDQPQHF.

This clonotype was picked up many times. The gene calls are TRBV3-1 and TRBJ1-1; D ambiguous. This CDR3 contains 13 residues. The germline V gene has CDR1 LGHDT and CDR2 YNNKEL (reference sequence). Trimming shortened V by 4 bases and J by 3 bases, and 9 bases separated the two germline ends. The CDR3 is CASSPRTDTEAFF. CDR3 coding DNA: TGTGCCAGCAGCCCTCGGACGGACACTGAAGCTTTCTTT.

This clonotype came up a few times. One end of the junction fails to match germline, which may point to a read error. The chain carries TRBV6-2 or TRBV6-3 and TRBJ2-5; D perhaps matches TRBD2 (5 bases). CDR3 length equals 15 residues. The germline CDR1 and CDR2 sequences are MNHEY and SVGEGT. The CDR3 nucleotides read TGTGCCAGCAGTGACTCCGGGATGAGAGGGGAGACCCAGTACTTC. Translation: CASSDSGMRGETQYF.

The chain couples TRBV7-2 to TRBJ2-5; possibly TRBD1 or TRBD2 for D (5 bases each). The CDR3 sequence is 15 residues long. Germline V gives CDR1 SGHTA, CDR2 FQGNSA. V lost 4 bases, J lost 7 bases, and 19 bases lay in between. CDR3 protein: CASSSHPGAKGTQYF. The CDR3, as DNA: TGTGCCAGCAGCTCCCATCCCGGGGCCAAGGGGACCCAGTACTTC.

J is TRBJ1-1 and V is TRBV28, with TRBD1 identical over 7 bases. The J segment lost 1 base and the V segment lost 6 bases, leaving 8 bases of the junction unmatched. The germline gives CDR1 MDHEN, CDR2 SYDVKM. The CDR3 is 15 residues long. The CDR3, as DNA: TGTGCCAGCAGGCGAGGGGACAGACAGAACACTGAAGCTTTCTTT. Protein product: CASRRGDRQNTEAFF.

This clonotype has only a few counts. The chain recombines TRBV20-1 with TRBJ2-5; D remains unclear. The CDR3 sequence is 13 residues long. Per germline, CDR1 DFQATT and CDR2 SNEGSKA (reference sequence). V dropped 6 bases and J dropped 4 bases, with 15 bases sitting between them. The CDR3, as DNA: TGCAGTGCCACCGTTCGTGGCGGAGAGACCCAGTACTTC. Its translation is CSATVRGGETQYF.

The chain joins TRBV9 to TRBJ2-2; possibly TRBD2 for D (5 bases). CDR3 length: 16 amino acids. The V end lost 0 bases, the J end lost 3 bases, and 12 bases lay between the germline ends. The germline V gene encodes CDR1 SGDLS and CDR2 YYNGEE. The CDR3 protein is CASSVGVGMDTGELFF. The CDR3, as DNA: TGTGCCAGCAGCGTAGGGGTCGGGATGGACACCGGGGAGCTGTTTTTT. Full variable domain (remainder filled in from reference TRBV9 and TRBJ2-2): DSGVTQTPKHLITATGQRVTLRCSPRSGDLSVYWYQQSLDQGLQFLIQYYNGEERAKGNILERFSAQQFPDLHSELNLSSLELGDSALYFCASSVGVGMDTGELFFGEGSRLTVL.

This clonotype was recorded at least ten times. This sequence joins TRBV7-2 and TRBJ2-7; D gene uncertain. V gave up 4 bases and J gave up 6 bases, with 13 bases separating them. The CDR3 is 13 amino acids. Germline CDR1 reads SGHTA; CDR2 reads FQGNSA. The CDR3 spells CASSSSLSSEQYF. As DNA, the CDR3 is TGTGCCAGCAGCTCTTCCCTCTCGTCCGAGCAGTACTTC.

This clonotype was seen many times. The chain links TRBV29-1 to TRBJ1-1; TRBD1 matches at 9 bases. Germline trimming cut 6 bases from V and 4 bases from J; bases unmatched to any gene: 3. Germline V gene data show CDR1 as SQVTM and CDR2 as ANQGSEA. This CDR3 region has 12 residues. The CDR3: CSVGTGSTEAFF. CDR3 DNA sequence: TGCAGCGTCGGGACAGGGAGCACTGAAGCTTTCTTT. The whole variable domain, filled in from reference TRBV29-1 and TRBJ1-1, reads SAVISQKPSRDICQRGTSLTIQCQVDSQVTMMFWYRQQPGQSLTLIATANQGSEATYESGFVIDKFPISRPNLTFSTLTVSNMSPEDSSIYLCSVGTGSTEAFFGQGTRLTVV.